These 22 T cell receptor beta chains share one sample of origin, sequenced in a study of T-cell memory formation after mild COVID-19 (dated by TCRdb to about 2021). Libraries were made using 5' RACE. The data were produced on an Illumina NovaSeq 6000. TCRdb itself trimmed the public reads at Q25 with fastp, ran MiXCR and retained productive beta chains. Rows are combined by CDR3 protein, so each entry shows the most common genes and DNA. The sample table records about 180,000 distinct CDR3 sequences; under 20% of these occur just once. The top ten clonotypes cover under 4.5% of the sample. The sequenced sample was PBMCs or a T cell subset sorted from them (not recorded which). The origin of the receptors is a man younger than 35 who had mild COVID-19 (a few samples of this study predate the infection). The sample titles of this study are shuffled in the database, so cell type and time point are left out; the donor was told from shared clones.

V usage is TRBV28 and J usage is TRBJ2-7, with 9 bases matching TRBD1. V lost 7 bases and J lost 2; bases outside the gene matches: 12. This CDR3 spans 16 amino acids. Germline V gives CDR1 MDHEN, CDR2 SYDVKM. The CDR3 nucleotides read TGTGCCAGCACGACCTCACCGGGACAGGGAACCTACGAGCAGTACTTC. Residues: CASTTSPGQGTYEQYF.

V gene TRBV20-1 combines with J gene TRBJ1-2; D might be TRBD1 (5 bases). Per germline, CDR1 DFQATT and CDR2 SNEGSKA (reference sequence). The CDR3 is made up of 11 amino acids. Deletions cut 6 bases from V and 5 bases from J, with 10 bases between. For the CDR3, the DNA is TGCAGTGCCGACAGCTCTTATGGCTACACCTTC. It encodes CSADSSYGYTF.

Only a few counts were recorded for this clonotype. The chain recombines TRBV4-2 with TRBJ2-5; D call uncertain. Germline V lookup: CDR1 LGHNA, CDR2 YNFKEQ. Trimming left V 0 bases short and J 2 bases short, with 4 bases between. The CDR3 is 13 residues long. CDR3 DNA: TGTGCCAGCAGCCAAGACTTACAAGAGACCCAGTACTTC. It is translated as CASSQDLQETQYF.

The chain's CDR3 is CASSYHGTGYGYTF. DNA for the CDR3: TGTGCCAGCAGTTACCATGGGACCGGCTATGGCTACACCTTC. The gene calls are TRBV6-2 or TRBV6-3 and TRBJ1-2; possible D gene TRBD1, 5 bases. Germline V gives CDR1 MNHEY, CDR2 SVGEGT. The CDR3 extends over 14 amino acids. The V gene lost 2 bases and the J gene lost 4 bases, with 11 bases spanning the gap.

The genes are TRBV24-1 and TRBJ2-6; perhaps D is TRBD1 or TRBD2 (5 bases each). The V gene's germline CDR1 is KGHDR and CDR2 SFDVKD. There are 18 residues in the CDR3. V was clipped by 3 bases and J by 0 bases, with 14 bases between them. Here the CDR3 reads CATSDGDRPYSGANVLTF. CDR3 nucleotide sequence: TGTGCCACCAGTGATGGGGACCGTCCCTACTCTGGGGCCAACGTCCTGACTTTC.

This clonotype was found a few times. The chain joins TRBV11-2 to TRBJ2-5; D call uncertain. Per the germline V gene, CDR1 is SGHAT and CDR2 is FQNNGV. This CDR3 has 15 residues. V dropped 1 base and J dropped 9 bases, with 18 bases sitting between them. The CDR3, as DNA: TGTGCCAGCAGCTTAGTCGGCAGCCTTCAACTGTCCCAGTACTTC. Translating gives CASSLVGSLQLSQYF.

The CDR3: CSVPTENEKLFF. In DNA, the CDR3 is TGCAGTGTCCCGACGGAGAATGAAAAACTGTTTTTT. This chain connects TRBV20-1 to TRBJ1-4, with D unclear. V lost 7 bases, J lost 5 bases, and 11 bases lay in between. CDR1 DFQATT and CDR2 SNEGSKA come from the germline V gene (reference sequence). This CDR3 has 12 residues.

This clonotype was recorded once. The V gene is TRBV10-3, the J gene TRBJ2-7, with TRBD1 matching over 10 bases. This CDR3 is built from 13 residues. Per the germline V gene, CDR1 is ENHRY and CDR2 is SYGVKD. V lost 6 bases to trimming and J lost 5 bases; unmatched junction nucleotides: 4. The CDR3 reads CAIRLGQGNEQYF. The DNA of the CDR3 is TGTGCCATCAGGTTGGGACAGGGGAACGAGCAGTACTTC.

This chain uses TRBV9 with TRBJ2-2, with 9 bases that match TRBD1. Looked up from germline, CDR1 is SGDLS and CDR2 is YYNGEE. The V and J ends lost 5 bases and 5 bases, in that order; junction bases with no gene match: 10. The CDR3 extends over 16 amino acids. The CDR3 coding sequence is TGTGCCAGCAGTCTACAGGGGGCGGAGGGTACCGGGGAGCTGTTTTTT. This translates into CASSLQGAEGTGELFF. Full variable domain (remainder filled in from reference TRBV9 and TRBJ2-2): DSGVTQTPKHLITATGQRVTLRCSPRSGDLSVYWYQQSLDQGLQFLIQYYNGEERAKGNILERFSAQQFPDLHSELNLSSLELGDSALYFCASSLQGAEGTGELFFGEGSRLTVL.

V is TRBV6-4 and J is TRBJ2-1; 12 bases match TRBD2. The CDR3 totals 14 residues. V trimming: 3 bases; J trimming: 9 bases; junction bases outside the gene matches: 3. Germline V gene sequence: CDR1 MRHNA, CDR2 SNTAGT. The CDR3 protein is CASSETSGGFEQFF. The DNA of the CDR3 is TGTGCCAGCAGTGAAACTAGCGGGGGGTTTGAGCAGTTCTTC.

This clonotype was counted once. This chain joins TRBV11-1 and TRBJ1-2, with a possible D match to TRBD1 (6 bases). Germline CDR1 SGHAT, CDR2 FQDESV (reference sequence). V was clipped by 4 bases and J by 7 bases, with 16 bases between them. The CDR3 covers 14 residues. The CDR3 protein is CASSSTGRVIGYTF. The CDR3 coding sequence is TGTGCCAGCAGCTCCACAGGGCGCGTCATTGGCTACACCTTC.

The chain joins TRBV2 to TRBJ2-2; 9 nucleotides align to TRBD1. The CDR3 consists of 17 residues. Trimming took 5 bases from V and 4 from J; bases not matched to a gene: 11. The V gene's germline CDR1 is SNHLY and CDR2 FYNNEI. CDR3 in amino acids: CASSPQGADGGTGELFF. In DNA, the CDR3 is TGTGCCAGCAGTCCACAGGGGGCTGACGGGGGCACCGGGGAGCTGTTTTTT.

The chain has TRBV3-1 and TRBJ2-1; TRBD2 matches 11 bases. Trimming at V came to 6 bases and at J to 10 bases, leaving 11 bases not matched to a gene. This CDR3 comprises 15 residues. From germline, CDR1 is LGHDT and CDR2 YNNKEL (reference sequence). CDR3 region: CASSFVAGGSLEQFF. The CDR3 region has the DNA TGTGCCAGCAGTTTCGTAGCGGGGGGGTCTCTGGAGCAGTTCTTC.

A few counts support this clonotype. This chain joins TRBV20-1 and TRBJ2-6; no clear D gene. Germline CDR1 and CDR2: DFQATT and SNEGSKA (reference sequence). CDR3 length equals 13 residues. Trimming cost V 3 bases and J 3 bases, with 6 bases left between them. CDR3 sequence (DNA): TGCAGTGCTAGCCCTATTGGGGCCAACGTCCTGACTTTC. Translated: CSASPIGANVLTF.

This clonotype was found a few times. The chain recombines TRBV12-3 or TRBV12-4 with TRBJ2-5, with D possibly matching TRBD1 (5 bases). The CDR3 sequence is 17 residues long. Trimming shortened V by 1 base and J by 5 bases, and 20 bases separated the two germline ends. The CDR3 region has the DNA TGTGCCAGCAGTTTAGGGTGGGGCGTCCCCCGTGGGGAGACCCAGTACTTC. Translated: CASSLGWGVPRGETQYF.

The chain employs TRBV7-9 and TRBJ1-1; D perhaps matches TRBD1 (6 bases). Per the germline V gene, CDR1 is SEHNR and CDR2 is FQNEAQ (reference sequence). The CDR3 contains 15 residues. V was clipped by 2 bases and J by 4 bases, with 14 bases between them. CDR3 sequence (DNA): TGTGCCAGCAGCTTAAGGGGGGGGGGGCCCACTGAAGCTTTCTTT. Translation gives CASSLRGGGPTEAFF.

This chain links TRBV20-1 with TRBJ1-2; the D is unclear. The CDR3 sequence is 11 residues long. Per the germline V gene, CDR1 is DFQATT and CDR2 is SNEGSKA (reference sequence). The V and J ends lost 6 bases and 7 bases respectively, with 12 bases between them. The CDR3 here is CSATNITGYTF. The CDR3, as DNA: TGCAGTGCCACCAACATCACTGGCTACACCTTC.

This clonotype showed up just a few times. This sequence joins TRBV9 and TRBJ2-7; TRBD2 agrees at 10 bases. Losses at the gene ends were 0 bases for V and 3 bases for J; bases not matched to a gene: 3. Germline assignment: CDR1 SGDLS and CDR2 YYNGEE. The CDR3 consists of 15 residues. The CDR3 here is CASSVELAGIYEQYF. The CDR3 DNA reads as TGTGCCAGCAGCGTAGAACTAGCGGGGATCTACGAGCAGTACTTC.

There are a few counts of this clonotype. The J gene is TRBJ2-1, the V gene TRBV3-1; TRBD2 matches 7 bases. With V trimmed by 3 bases and J by 9 bases, 14 bases remained unmatched. Per germline, CDR1 LGHDT and CDR2 YNNKEL (reference sequence). There are 16 residues in the CDR3. The CDR3 sequence is CASSHQRGELYGEQFF. CDR3 DNA: TGTGCCAGCAGCCACCAGCGGGGCGAACTGTATGGTGAGCAGTTCTTC.

This clonotype was detected many times. The V gene is TRBV7-2, the J gene TRBJ1-5; D may be TRBD1 (5 bases). The CDR3 runs 13 residues. V dropped 1 base and J dropped 5 bases, with 6 bases sitting between them. CDR1 is SGHTA and CDR2 is FQGNSA in the germline V gene. The CDR3 DNA follows: TGTGCCAGCAGCTTAGGCAGGGATCAGCCCCAGCATTTT. Protein sequence: CASSLGRDQPQHF.

This sequence joins TRBV6-5 and TRBJ1-3, with D perhaps TRBD1 (5 bases). The CDR3 has 11 amino acids. Germline V gene lookup returns CDR1 MNHEY and CDR2 SVGAGI. Trimming removed 8 bases at V and 4 bases at J, with 6 bases between. In DNA form, the CDR3 reads TGTGCCAGCCGGGGGGGAAACACCATATATTTT. Protein sequence: CASRGGNTIYF.

This clonotype occurred a few times. The chain employs TRBV5-1 and TRBJ2-3; no clear D. The CDR3 runs 18 residues. CDR1 is SGHRS and CDR2 is YFSETQ in the germline V gene. Deletions cut 0 bases from V and 0 bases from J, with 17 bases between. CDR3 amino acids: CASSLGGSRASSTDTQYF. Written as DNA, the CDR3 is TGCGCCAGCAGCTTGGGCGGTAGCCGAGCATCTAGCACAGATACGCAGTATTTT.